The TCR beta chain described here comes from a study of cytomegalovirus exposure and HLA in healthy donors. Study-wide background: Researchers found that approximately 77% of over 350 genotyped donors fell within the Caucasian-associated ancestry cluster.

Turning to this clone: Antigen specificity is unknown.

The study, taken as a whole, reports: 87-base-pair reads could not separate some V segments, including TRBV6-2 and TRBV6-3.

In the PCR, 60 Vbeta and 13 Jbeta primers were used. The data were produced by immunoSEQ multiplex PCR, yet TCRdb's version contains in-frame clones alone and is incomplete. The table records tens of thousands of clones, about 79% of them present only once. After removal of 0 bases from V and 5 bases from J, the junction contained 1 base not matched to a gene. This CDR3 comprises 14 residues. Germline V gene data show CDR1 as PRHDT and CDR2 as FYEKMQ (reference sequence). Source material: PBMCs. The chain joins TRBV13 to TRBJ2-1; 7 bases agree with TRBD1. The origin of this receptor is a man aged 50 or older in good health and CMV-seronegative. CDR3 DNA sequence: TGTGCCAGCAGCTTAGGGGACAGGAACAATGAGCAGTTCTTC. Translated: CASSLGDRNNEQFF.